This entry features one TCR beta chain sequence. Authors' analysis steps: Reference gene primer amplification gave nucleated cell count estimates. TCRdb keeps only in-frame clones here, not all; method: immunoSEQ multiplex PCR. D and trimming come from the DNA, and the V and J calls and clone size come from that table. The sample lists approximately 450,000 clones; about 85% were seen once. In germline, CDR1 is MNHEY, CDR2 SMNVEV (reference sequence). The J segment lost 5 bases and the V segment lost 2 bases, leaving 6 bases of the junction unmatched. The CDR3 loop spans 15 amino acids. Individuals drawn from approximately 26 US areas were roughly 18 to 95 years old. The data originate from a study of blood T cell repertoires in COVID-19. The overall study: T cells, B-cell-depleted T cells, or PBMCs provided the cDNA or gDNA that served as material.

The sequence was collected from a woman aged 18-29 years with acute COVID-19. V gene TRBV27 combines with J gene TRBJ1-1; 9 bases fit TRBD1. The sequenced material came from PBMCs or T cells enriched from blood (not recorded which). The CDR3 nucleotides are TGTGCCAGCAGTTTAACAGGGGGCGGGGGGACTGAAGCTTTCTTT. It specifies CASSLTGGGGTEAFF.